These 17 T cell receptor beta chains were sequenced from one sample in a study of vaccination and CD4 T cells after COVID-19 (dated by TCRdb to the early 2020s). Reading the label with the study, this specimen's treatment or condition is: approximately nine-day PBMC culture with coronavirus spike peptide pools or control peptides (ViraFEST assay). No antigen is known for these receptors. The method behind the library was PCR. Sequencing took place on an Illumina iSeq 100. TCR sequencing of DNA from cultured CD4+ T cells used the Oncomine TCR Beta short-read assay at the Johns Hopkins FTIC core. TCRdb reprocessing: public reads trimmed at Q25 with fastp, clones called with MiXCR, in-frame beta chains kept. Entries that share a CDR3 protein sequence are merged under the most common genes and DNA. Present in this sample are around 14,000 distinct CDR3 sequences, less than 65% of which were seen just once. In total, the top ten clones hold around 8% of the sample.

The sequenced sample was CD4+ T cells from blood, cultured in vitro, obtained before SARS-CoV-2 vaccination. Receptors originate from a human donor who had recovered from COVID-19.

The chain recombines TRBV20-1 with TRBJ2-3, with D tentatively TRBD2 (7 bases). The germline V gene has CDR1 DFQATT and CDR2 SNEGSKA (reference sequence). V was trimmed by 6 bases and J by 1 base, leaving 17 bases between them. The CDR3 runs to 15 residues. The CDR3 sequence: CSASPAGHGTDTQYF. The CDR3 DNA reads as TGCAGTGCCTCCCCAGCGGGACACGGCACAGATACGCAGTATTTT.

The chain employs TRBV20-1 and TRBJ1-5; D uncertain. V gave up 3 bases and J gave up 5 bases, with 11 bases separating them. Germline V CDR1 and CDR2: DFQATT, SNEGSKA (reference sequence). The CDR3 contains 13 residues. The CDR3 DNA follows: TGCAGTGCTAGGGACGGACGACATCAGCCCCAGCATTTT. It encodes CSARDGRHQPQHF.

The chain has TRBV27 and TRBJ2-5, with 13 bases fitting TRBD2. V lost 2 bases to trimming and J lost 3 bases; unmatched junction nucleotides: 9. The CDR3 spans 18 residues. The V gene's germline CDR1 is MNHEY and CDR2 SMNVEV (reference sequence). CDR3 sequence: CASSLRPGLAGEEETQYF. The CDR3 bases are TGTGCCAGCAGTTTACGGCCCGGACTAGCGGGGGAGGAAGAGACCCAGTACTTC.

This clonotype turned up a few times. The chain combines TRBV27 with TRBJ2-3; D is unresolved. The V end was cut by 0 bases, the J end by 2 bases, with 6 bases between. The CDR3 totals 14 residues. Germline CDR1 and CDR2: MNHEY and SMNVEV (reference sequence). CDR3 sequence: CASSLSPPTDTQYF. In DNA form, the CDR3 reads TGTGCCAGCAGTTTATCGCCACCCACAGATACGCAGTATTTT.

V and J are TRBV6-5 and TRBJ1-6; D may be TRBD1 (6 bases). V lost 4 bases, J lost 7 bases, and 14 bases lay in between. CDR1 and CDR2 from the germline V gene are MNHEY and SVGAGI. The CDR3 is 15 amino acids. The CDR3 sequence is CASSFLQGLNSPLHF. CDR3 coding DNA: TGTGCCAGCAGTTTCCTACAGGGCCTGAATTCACCCCTCCACTTT.

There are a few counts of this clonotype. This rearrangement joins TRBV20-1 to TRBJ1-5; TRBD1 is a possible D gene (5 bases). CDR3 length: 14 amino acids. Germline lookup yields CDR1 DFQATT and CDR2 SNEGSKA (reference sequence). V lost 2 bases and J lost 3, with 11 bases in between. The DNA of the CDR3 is TGCAGTGCTAGAAGGGAAGGGGACAATCAGCCCCAGCATTTT. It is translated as CSARREGDNQPQHF.

CDR3 sequence (DNA): TGTGCCAGCAGTTACTCGGACAGGGGAAACACCATATATTTT. Translating gives CASSYSDRGNTIYF. The rearrangement uses TRBV6-5 and TRBJ1-3; 7 bases line up with TRBD1. V shed 0 bases and J 4 bases; nucleotides not matched to a gene: 0. Germline V CDR1 and CDR2: MNHEY, SVGAGI. The CDR3 is made up of 14 amino acids.

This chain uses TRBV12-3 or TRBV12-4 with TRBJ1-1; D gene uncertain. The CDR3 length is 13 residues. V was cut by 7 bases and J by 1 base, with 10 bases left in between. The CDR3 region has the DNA TGTGCCAGCATAAGCCGCCCGAACACTGAAGCTTTCTTT. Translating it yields CASISRPNTEAFF.

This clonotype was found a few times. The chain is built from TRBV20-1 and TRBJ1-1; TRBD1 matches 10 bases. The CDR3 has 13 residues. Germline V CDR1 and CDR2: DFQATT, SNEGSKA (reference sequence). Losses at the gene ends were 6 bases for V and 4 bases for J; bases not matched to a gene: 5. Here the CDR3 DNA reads TGCAGTGCGACACGGGACAGGGGCACTGAAGCTTTCTTT. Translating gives CSATRDRGTEAFF.

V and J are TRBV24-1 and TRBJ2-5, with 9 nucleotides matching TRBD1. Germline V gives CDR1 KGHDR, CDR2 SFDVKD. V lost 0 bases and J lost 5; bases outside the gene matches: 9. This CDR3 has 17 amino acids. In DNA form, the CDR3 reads TGTGCCACCAGTGATTTGCCGGGACAGGGTCGTCGGGAGACCCAGTACTTC. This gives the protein CATSDLPGQGRRETQYF.

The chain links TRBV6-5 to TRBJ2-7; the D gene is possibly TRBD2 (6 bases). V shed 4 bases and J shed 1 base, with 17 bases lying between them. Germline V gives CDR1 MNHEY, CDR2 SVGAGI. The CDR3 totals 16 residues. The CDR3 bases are TGTGCCAGCAGTTCCGGGGGTCGCGGGACGTCCTACGAGCAGTACTTC. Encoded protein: CASSSGGRGTSYEQYF.

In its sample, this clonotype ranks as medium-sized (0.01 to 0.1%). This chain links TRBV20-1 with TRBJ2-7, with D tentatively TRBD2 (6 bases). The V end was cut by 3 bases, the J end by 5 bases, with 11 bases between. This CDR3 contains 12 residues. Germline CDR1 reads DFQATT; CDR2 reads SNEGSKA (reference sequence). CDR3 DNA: TGCAGTGCTAGGAGGCGGGATAACGAGCAGTACTTC. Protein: CSARRRDNEQYF.

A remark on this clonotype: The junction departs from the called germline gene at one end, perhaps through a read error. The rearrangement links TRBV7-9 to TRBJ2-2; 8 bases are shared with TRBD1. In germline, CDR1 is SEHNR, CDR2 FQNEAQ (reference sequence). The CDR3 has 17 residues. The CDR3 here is CASSLGSGGRGTGKLFF. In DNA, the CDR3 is TGTGCCAGCAGCTTAGGGTCAGGGGGCCGTGGCACCGGGAAGCTGTTTTTT.

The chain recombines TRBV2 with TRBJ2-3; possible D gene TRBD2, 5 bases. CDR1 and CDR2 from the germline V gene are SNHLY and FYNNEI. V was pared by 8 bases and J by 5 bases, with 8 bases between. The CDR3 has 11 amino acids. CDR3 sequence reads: CASRAGDTQYF. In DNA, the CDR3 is TGTGCCAGCCGGGCGGGAGATACGCAGTATTTT.

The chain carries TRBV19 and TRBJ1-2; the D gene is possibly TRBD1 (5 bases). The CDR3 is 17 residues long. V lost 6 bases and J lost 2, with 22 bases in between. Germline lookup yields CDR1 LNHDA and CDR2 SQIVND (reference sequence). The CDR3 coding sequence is TGTGCCAGTAGAATGGGTGGGATAGGGACCTCCAACTATGGCTACACCTTC. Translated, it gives CASRMGGIGTSNYGYTF.

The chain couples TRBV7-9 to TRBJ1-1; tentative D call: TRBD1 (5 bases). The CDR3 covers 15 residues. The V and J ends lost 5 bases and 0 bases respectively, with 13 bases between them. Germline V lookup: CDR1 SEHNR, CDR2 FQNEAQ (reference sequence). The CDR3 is CASSMGRMLNTEAFF. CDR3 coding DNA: TGTGCCAGCAGCATGGGACGGATGTTGAACACTGAAGCTTTCTTT.

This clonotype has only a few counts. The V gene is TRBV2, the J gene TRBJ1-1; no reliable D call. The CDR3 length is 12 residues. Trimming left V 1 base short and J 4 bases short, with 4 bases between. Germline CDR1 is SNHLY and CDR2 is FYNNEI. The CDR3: CASSEEATEAFF. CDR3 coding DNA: TGTGCCAGCAGTGAAGAGGCCACTGAAGCTTTCTTT.